This TCR beta chain was sequenced for a study of shared clonotypes between healthy human individuals. As for the study in general: CD4 naive and CD4 memory each took three plates per donor, while CD8 naive took two and CD8 memory one.

In germline, CDR1 is GTSNPN, CDR2 SVGIG (reference sequence). This CDR3 has 13 amino acids. V dropped 1 base and J dropped 8; count of bases not matched to a gene: 3. Libraries were prepared by immunoSEQ multiplex PCR; TCRdb keeps only in-frame clonotypes and omits some of them. The data hold about 520,000 clones, with around 96% observed a single time. This clone was seen just once. This receptor was obtained from a woman aged 25 to 39 in good health. Specimen: naive CD4+ T cells sorted from blood. The subset is: CD45RA+ positively selected. This rearrangement joins TRBV30 to TRBJ2-2; 8 nucleotides match TRBD1. CDR3 protein: CAWSGRGLGELFF. In nucleotides, the CDR3 is TGTGCCTGGAGTGGCAGGGGGCTAGGGGAGCTGTTTTTT.